This TCR beta chain came from a study of OX40 agonist ivuxolimab in advanced cancers. As for the study more broadly: Ivuxolimab, which targeted the costimulatory receptor OX40 (CD134), was an agonistic, fully human IgG2 monoclonal antibody. Peripheral TCRbeta sequencing aimed to test whether ivuxolimab altered TCR sequence diversity and caused clonal T-cell expansion. Partial responses occurred in three dose-escalation patients, of whom one had hepatocellular carcinoma and two had cutaneous melanoma. Of the 50 to 55 patients in dose escalation, about 20 had hepatocellular carcinoma, about 15 had melanoma, 9 had renal cell carcinoma and 9 had head and neck cancer. Intravenous ivuxolimab was administered to patients every 2 weeks at six dose levels: 0.01, 0.1, 0.3, 1.5, 3 and 10 mg/kg. A male proportion of roughly 80% and a mean age of 60 years, ranging from about 23 to 90, were recorded for the dose-escalation cohort. Prior anti-PD-1, anti-PD-L1 or anti-CTLA-4 therapy was permitted, and checkpoint inhibitors had been received by under 50% of dose-escalation patients. The paper reports the monotherapy dose-escalation portion (N of about 56 patients) of the phase I ivuxolimab trial.

For sequencing of the TCRbeta CDR3 region, genomic DNA was extracted from the sorted cells. TCRbeta CDR3 regions were sequenced using the immunoSEQ Assay. TCRdb holds this immuneACCESS table with in-frame rearrangements only. Some clones are missing; in checked studies, unresolved V genes explain under half, and the rest has no known cause. The sample table shows more than 70,000 clones, and just over 90% are seen once. The ten largest clonotypes hold around an eighth of the sample. V gives up 7 bases and J gives up 8 bases, and the segment between their germline ends measures 15 bases. Sequences SEHNR (CDR1) and FQNEAQ (CDR2) are obtained from the germline V gene (reference sequence). From cysteine to phenylalanine, the CDR3 is 13 amino acids long. CDR3 DNA only is kept here, 39 bases in frame from base 1. Study-wide conclusions, independent of this receptor: Partial responders in the 0.1-3.0 mg/kg groups had among the lowest normalized peripheral clonal expansion, especially among CD8+ T cells. The antigen specificity of the peripheral T cells that underwent clonal expansion was not determined. At doses from 0.1 to 3.0 mg/kg, clonal expansion was seen in both CD4+ and CD8+ blood T cells between baseline and week 6. Low levels of normalized T-cell clonal expansion were also shown by some nonresponding patients. After ivuxolimab, expanded clones were on average more numerous among CD8+ T cells than among CD4+ T cells.

About this clone: Its antigen is unknown. Base qualities are not recorded, but no much larger clone differs from it by a single base.

Patients with a history of autoimmune disease or receiving systemic immunosuppression were excluded from the trial. Peripheral blood for TCR sequencing was collected from all dose cohorts at baseline, on cycle 4 day 1, and on cycle 7 day 1. Samples were obtained from an open-label, multicenter, first-in-human phase I dose-escalation trial of ivuxolimab. Adults with locally advanced or metastatic melanoma, renal cell carcinoma, hepatocellular carcinoma or head and neck squamous cell carcinoma were enrolled in the trial. Before TCR sequencing, CD4+ T cells and CD8+ T cells from peripheral blood were sorted into separate populations.

Recombination linked TRBV7-9 to TRBJ2-1; no D gene is confidently identified. This TCR came from an adult with an advanced solid tumor such as melanoma, head and neck, liver or kidney cancer. Sample: CD4+ or CD8+ T cells sorted from blood, taken in a trial of the OX40 agonist ivuxolimab. The DNA sequence is as follows: TGTGCCAGCACCCCCCCCGTGCGTGATGAGCAGTTCTTC. Its product reads: CASTPPVRDEQFF.